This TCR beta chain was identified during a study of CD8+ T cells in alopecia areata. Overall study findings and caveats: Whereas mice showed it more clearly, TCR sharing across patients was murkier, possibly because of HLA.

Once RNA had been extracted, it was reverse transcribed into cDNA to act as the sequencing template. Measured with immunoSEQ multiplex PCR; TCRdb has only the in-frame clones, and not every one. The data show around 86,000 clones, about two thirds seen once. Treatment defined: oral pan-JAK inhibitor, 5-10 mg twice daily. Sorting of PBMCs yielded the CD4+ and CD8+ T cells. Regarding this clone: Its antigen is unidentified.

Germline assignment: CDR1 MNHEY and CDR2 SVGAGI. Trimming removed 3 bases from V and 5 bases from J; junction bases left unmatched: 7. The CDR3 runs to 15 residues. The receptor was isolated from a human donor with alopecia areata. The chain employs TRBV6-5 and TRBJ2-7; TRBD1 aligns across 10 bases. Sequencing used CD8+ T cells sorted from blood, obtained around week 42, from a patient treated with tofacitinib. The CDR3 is CASSYLGQGFHEQYF. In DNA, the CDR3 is TGTGCCAGCAGTTATCTGGGACAGGGGTTCCACGAGCAGTACTTC.